Each of the 28 T cell receptor beta chains below was sequenced from the same sample in a study of shared clonotypes between healthy human individuals. Sequencing was performed with immunoSEQ multiplex PCR; in TCRdb, only in-frame clones are kept and a portion is missing. The table lists some 1,100,000 clones, around 78% of them singletons. Sequenced: memory CD4+ T cells from PBMCs. The subset: CD45RA-negative fraction. These receptors all come from a young man in good health. Some clones in this sample may be carry-over from other donors' samples.

About this clone: Different DNA sequences within this sample yield the same CDR3. The chain carries TRBV7-3 and TRBJ2-2, with TRBD1 as a possible D gene (5 bases). Germline values: CDR1 SGHTA, CDR2 FQGTGA. The CDR3 is 14 residues long. Trimming took 4 bases from V and 0 from J, leaving 6 bases between them. CDR3 loop: CASSSRANTGELFF. CDR3 nucleotides: TGTGCCAGCAGCTCCAGGGCGAACACCGGGGAGCTGTTTTTT.

The chain links TRBV15 to TRBJ2-1; 7 nucleotides line up with TRBD2. The CDR3 has 14 amino acids. J lost 8 bases, V lost 0 bases, and 4 bases had no gene match. Germline CDR1 reads LNHNV; CDR2 reads YYDKDF (reference sequence). CDR3: CATSRDGSGYEQFF. DNA for the CDR3: TGTGCCACCAGCAGAGATGGTAGCGGGTATGAGCAGTTCTTC.

This clone showed up just a few times. The V and J genes are TRBV6-6 and TRBJ1-2; D might be TRBD1 (6 bases). Germline values: CDR1 MNHNY, CDR2 SVGAGI (reference sequence). V lost 7 bases to trimming and J lost 3 bases, with 12 bases between them. This CDR3 spans 13 amino acids. As DNA, the CDR3 is TGTGCCAGCATTGTGGGGGCCGACTATGGCTACACCTTC. Translating it yields CASIVGADYGYTF.

This rearrangement joins TRBV4-2 to TRBJ2-5; D is unclear. The CDR3 contains 14 residues. Trimming shortened V by 1 base and J by 5 bases, and 11 bases separated the two germline ends. Germline CDR1 reads LGHNA; CDR2 reads YNFKEQ. CDR3 in DNA: TGTGCCAGCAGCCAAGTGTATGTAAGGGAGACCCAGTACTTC. Translating gives CASSQVYVRETQYF.

The J gene is TRBJ2-5, the V gene TRBV5-1; possibly TRBD1 for D (6 bases). CDR1 SGHRS and CDR2 YFSETQ come from the germline V gene. Trimming pared 1 base from V and 1 base from J, leaving 11 bases between. This CDR3 spans 15 amino acids. The CDR3 DNA reads as TGCGCCAGCAGCTTGACAGGGTCTTTCCAAGAGACCCAGTACTTC. It is translated as CASSLTGSFQETQYF.

This clone was detected only once. V is TRBV5-6 and J is TRBJ2-7; no firm D call. Between the trimmed V and J ends, which lost 3 bases and 4 bases, there was a span of 11 bases. Germline V lookup: CDR1 SGHDT, CDR2 YYEEEE. CDR3 length: 13 residues. The CDR3 here is CASSSLSRYEQYF. The CDR3, as DNA: TGTGCCAGCAGCTCTTTATCCCGGTACGAGCAGTACTTC.

The V call is TRBV15, the J call TRBJ1-2; tentative D call: TRBD1 (5 bases). Germline CDR1 reads LNHNV; CDR2 reads YYDKDF (reference sequence). Trimming stripped 1 base from V and 7 bases from J, with 13 bases between. This CDR3 is built from 14 residues. CDR3 region: CATSRGGAASGYTF. Written as DNA, the CDR3 is TGTGCCACCAGCAGAGGCGGGGCAGCTTCTGGCTACACCTTC.

There are a few counts of this clone. The CDR3 sequence is CASTPLRGTNEKLFF. The CDR3 nucleotides are TGTGCCAGCACCCCTCTCAGGGGGACTAATGAAAAACTGTTTTTT. V is TRBV28 and J is TRBJ1-4; 7 nucleotides align to TRBD1. V dropped 7 bases and J dropped 2; count of bases not matched to a gene: 7. The CDR3 extends over 15 amino acids. The germline CDR1 and CDR2 sequences are MDHEN and SYDVKM.

The CDR3: CASSWGEGLTDTQYF. CDR3 nucleotide sequence: TGCGCCAGCAGCTGGGGAGAAGGGCTCACAGATACGCAGTATTTT. This sequence joins TRBV5-1 and TRBJ2-3, with TRBD2 as a possible D gene (5 bases). Germline assignment: CDR1 SGHRS and CDR2 YFSETQ. The CDR3 contains 15 residues. Trimming left V 3 bases short and J 2 bases short, with 13 bases between.

The chain has TRBV4-3 and TRBJ2-3; D ambiguous. In germline, CDR1 is LGHNA, CDR2 YSLEER. The CDR3 is 14 residues long. Between the trimmed V and J ends, which lost 1 base and 1 base, there was a span of 6 bases. CDR3 DNA sequence: TGCGCCAGCAGCCAAGTTGACCGCACAGATACGCAGTATTTT. Translating it yields CASSQVDRTDTQYF.

The chain carries TRBV7-8 and TRBJ1-5; TRBD1 matches at 10 bases. CDR1 and CDR2 (germline): SGHVS, FQNEAQ. The V gene end was trimmed by 1 base and the J gene end by 2 bases; junction bases not matched to a gene: 8. The CDR3 sequence is 18 residues long. CDR3 region: CASSLGDRGLRGNQPQHF. CDR3 nucleotides: TGTGCCAGCAGCTTAGGGGACAGGGGATTGAGGGGCAATCAGCCCCAGCATTTT.

CDR3 amino acids: CAWSRGEGTEAFF. The CDR3 nucleotides read TGTGCCTGGAGTAGGGGGGAAGGGACTGAAGCTTTCTTT. V gene TRBV30 combines with J gene TRBJ1-1; the D gene is possibly TRBD1 (6 bases). Germline V lookup: CDR1 GTSNPN, CDR2 SVGIG (reference sequence). Between the trimmed V and J ends, which lost 2 bases and 5 bases, there was a span of 12 bases. This CDR3 has 13 amino acids.

This clone was recorded only once. The chain employs TRBV4-2 and TRBJ2-1; D is possibly TRBD2 (5 bases). Trimming took 0 bases from V and 8 from J, leaving 8 bases between them. CDR3 length equals 13 residues. Germline V gene lookup returns CDR1 LGHNA and CDR2 YNFKEQ. CDR3 nucleotides: TGTGCCAGCAGCCAAGATCACGGGGATGAGCAGTTCTTC. The encoded protein is CASSQDHGDEQFF.

The rearrangement joins TRBV5-1 to TRBJ1-3; D unclear. Germline V gene sequence: CDR1 SGHRS, CDR2 YFSETQ. This CDR3 region has 14 residues. V lost 5 bases and J 4 bases, leaving 13 bases between the germline ends. In nucleotides, the CDR3 is TGCGCCAGCAGTAATGGGGTACTGGGAAACACCATATATTTT. It encodes CASSNGVLGNTIYF.

The genes are TRBV28 and TRBJ1-2; perhaps TRBD1 as D (5 bases). Germline V CDR1 and CDR2: MDHEN, SYDVKM. This CDR3 comprises 14 residues. V lost 5 bases, J lost 8 bases, and 18 bases lay in between. The CDR3 sequence: CASSLRDLRQGYTF. Here the CDR3 DNA reads TGTGCCAGCAGTCTCCGGGACCTTCGGCAGGGCTACACCTTC.

This clone was seen at least ten times. The chain joins TRBV10-2 to TRBJ1-2; D is ambiguous. Per the germline V gene, CDR1 is WSHSY and CDR2 is SAAADI. This CDR3 spans 14 amino acids. Trimming shortened V by 5 bases and J by 0 bases, and 10 bases separated the two germline ends. The CDR3 DNA reads as TGCGCCAGCAGTATAGGCCTATCTAACTATGGCTACACCTTC. Translating gives CASSIGLSNYGYTF.

Only one count was recorded for this clone. The genes are TRBV11-2 and TRBJ2-1; D not resolved. The CDR3 consists of 15 residues. The V gene lost 1 base and the J gene lost 0 bases, with 7 bases spanning the gap. Germline lookup yields CDR1 SGHAT and CDR2 FQNNGV. The CDR3, as DNA: TGTGCCAGCAGCTTAGCGGCCTACTCCTACAATGAGCAGTTCTTC. This codes for CASSLAAYSYNEQFF.

The chain is built from TRBV6-5 and TRBJ1-1; 10 nucleotides agree with TRBD1. CDR1 and CDR2 (germline): MNHEY, SVGAGI. With V trimmed by 5 bases and J by 7 bases, 7 bases remained unmatched. The CDR3 length is 14 residues. This CDR3 reads CASSPGTGDFEAFF. In nucleotides, the CDR3 is TGTGCCAGCAGTCCCGGGACAGGGGACTTTGAAGCTTTCTTT.

This clone was seen a handful of times. The rearrangement uses TRBV6-6 and TRBJ2-7, with 9 bases aligning to TRBD2. V dropped 9 bases and J dropped 4; count of bases not matched to a gene: 4. There are 12 residues in the CDR3. CDR1 MNHNY and CDR2 SVGAGI come from the germline V gene (reference sequence). The CDR3 loop reads CASMTSGYEQYF. The DNA for the CDR3 is TGTGCCAGTATGACTAGCGGATACGAGCAGTACTTC.

The chain recombines TRBV27 with TRBJ2-7, with TRBD1 matching over 8 bases. The CDR3 totals 15 residues. The germline gives CDR1 MNHEY, CDR2 SMNVEV (reference sequence). The trim removed 5 bases at V and 4 bases at J, leaving 10 bases unmatched. CDR3 loop: CASSDGQGGIYEQYF. The DNA of the CDR3 is TGTGCCAGCAGTGACGGACAGGGAGGAATTTACGAGCAGTACTTC.

This clone has a handful of counts. The sample has other DNA sequences that encode this CDR3 too. This sequence joins TRBV5-8 and TRBJ2-7; TRBD2 matches 7 bases. Germline loops: CDR1 SGHTS, CDR2 YDEGEE. J lost 3 bases, V lost 1 base, and 4 bases had no gene match. There are 14 residues in the CDR3. CDR3 nucleotide sequence: TGTGCCAGCAGCTTGAGGCTAGCGGACTACGAGCAGTACTTC. This sequence encodes CASSLRLADYEQYF.

The chain recombines TRBV2 with TRBJ2-5, with D tentatively TRBD1 (5 bases). This CDR3 region has 13 residues. Trimming shortened V by 5 bases and J by 6 bases, and 13 bases separated the two germline ends. The germline CDR1 and CDR2 sequences are SNHLY and FYNNEI. The CDR3 nucleotides are TGTGCCAGCAGTCCACAGGTGGACAAGACCCAGTACTTC. Translated: CASSPQVDKTQYF.

V gene TRBV28 combines with J gene TRBJ2-2; 10 bases align to TRBD1. The CDR3 covers 16 residues. The germline V gene has CDR1 MDHEN and CDR2 SYDVKM. The J segment lost 4 bases and the V segment lost 7 bases, leaving 9 bases of the junction unmatched. CDR3 residues: CASTTEDRGRTGELFF. The CDR3 DNA reads TGTGCCAGCACTACAGAAGACAGGGGGCGCACCGGGGAGCTGTTTTTT. The full variable domain, in which reference TRBV28 and TRBJ2-2 provide the parts outside the CDR3, is DVKVTQSSRYLVKRTGEKVFLECVQDMDHENMFWYRQDPGLGLRLIYFSYDVKMKEKGDIPEGYSVSREKKERFSLILESASTNQTSMYLCASTTEDRGRTGELFFGEGSRLTVL.

The chain is built from TRBV11-2 and TRBJ1-2; 9 bases line up with TRBD1. Germline V lookup: CDR1 SGHAT, CDR2 FQNNGV. The CDR3 sequence is 14 residues long. Trimming cost V 3 bases and J 7 bases; bases outside gene matches: 6. CDR3 protein: CASSFPGQGFGYTF. The CDR3 nucleotides are TGTGCCAGCAGCTTTCCGGGACAGGGATTTGGCTACACCTTC.

V and J are TRBV7-6 and TRBJ1-5, with a tentative D call TRBD1 (6 bases). This CDR3 comprises 15 residues. V gave up 4 bases and J gave up 7 bases, with 17 bases separating them. Germline loops: CDR1 SGHVS, CDR2 FNYEAQ. CDR3 in amino acids: CASSSGGQGGQPQHF. The DNA of the CDR3 is TGTGCCAGCAGCTCCGGGGGGCAGGGAGGACAGCCCCAGCATTTT.

This chain links TRBV23-1 with TRBJ1-5; D possibly corresponds to TRBD1 (6 bases). TRBV23-1 is designated an ORF whose function remains uncertain. This CDR3 has 14 residues. The germline V and J ends were trimmed by 7 bases and 5 bases, with 15 bases remaining between them. The CDR3 spells CASNQKGGDQPQHF. For the CDR3, the DNA is TGCGCCAGCAACCAGAAGGGGGGAGATCAGCCCCAGCATTTT.

DNA of the CDR3: TGCGCCAGCAGTCAGGGGAGGGGAATTTCAACAGATACGCAGTATTTT. Translation gives CASSQGRGISTDTQYF. The chain uses TRBV23-1 and TRBJ2-3, with 7 bases fitting TRBD2. TRBV23-1 is an ORF; its function is uncertain. The CDR3 runs to 16 residues. The V gene end was trimmed by 3 bases and the J gene end by 3 bases; junction bases not matched to a gene: 9.

For the CDR3, the DNA is TGCGCCAGCAGCCAGTTGGGACTAGCGGGAGTTACCGGGGAGCTGTTTTTT. Translated: CASSQLGLAGVTGELFF. The genes are TRBV4-1 and TRBJ2-2, with 14 bases matching TRBD2. Per germline, CDR1 MGHRA and CDR2 YSYEKL. The ends lost 3 bases at V and 5 bases at J; junction bases unmatched: 5. The length of the CDR3 is 17 residues.